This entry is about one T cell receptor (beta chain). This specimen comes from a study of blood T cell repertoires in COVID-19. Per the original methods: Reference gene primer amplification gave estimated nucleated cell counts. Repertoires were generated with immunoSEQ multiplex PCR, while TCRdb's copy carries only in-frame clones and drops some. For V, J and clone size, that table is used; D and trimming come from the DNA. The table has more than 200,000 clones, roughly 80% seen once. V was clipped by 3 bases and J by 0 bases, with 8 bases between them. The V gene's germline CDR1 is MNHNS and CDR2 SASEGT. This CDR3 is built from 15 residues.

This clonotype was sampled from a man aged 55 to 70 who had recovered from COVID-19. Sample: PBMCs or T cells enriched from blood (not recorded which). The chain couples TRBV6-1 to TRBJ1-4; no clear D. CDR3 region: CASSEIDATNEKLFF. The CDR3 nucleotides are TGTGCCAGCAGTGAGATAGATGCAACTAATGAAAAACTGTTTTTT.